The 2 T cell receptor beta chains listed next were all sequenced from one sample in a study of cytomegalovirus exposure and HLA in healthy donors. 13 Jbeta primers and 60 Vbeta primers were used for the PCR. Libraries were prepared by immunoSEQ multiplex PCR; TCRdb keeps only in-frame clonotypes and omits some of them. The sample has 100,000 or so clones; roughly 58% are singletons. Sequenced material: PBMCs. The source is a woman in her 30s in good health and CMV-seropositive.

The sample holds a few counts of this clone. V is TRBV19 and J is TRBJ2-2; 9 bases are shared with TRBD2. Germline V gives CDR1 LNHDA, CDR2 SQIVND (reference sequence). The CDR3 sequence is 14 residues long. V lost 8 bases, J lost 1 base, and 2 bases stayed unmatched. In DNA form, the CDR3 reads TGTGCCAGTCGCGGGGGGGGGAACACCGGGGAGCTGTTTTTT. Translating it yields CASRGGGNTGELFF.

On this clone itself: Other DNA sequences of this sample code for an identical CDR3. The J gene is TRBJ1-1, the V gene TRBV7-9; D is ambiguous. Trimming removed 7 bases at V and 2 bases at J, with 8 bases between. Looked up from germline, CDR1 is SEHNR and CDR2 is FQNEAQ (reference sequence). This CDR3 comprises 12 residues. The CDR3: CASTGLNTEAFF. CDR3 DNA sequence: TGTGCCAGCACAGGATTAAACACTGAAGCTTTCTTT.